One sample yielded the 15 T cell receptor beta chains listed below, sequenced in a study of tissue T cells after allogeneic stem cell transplantation. Profiled with immunoSEQ multiplex PCR; TCRdb holds only in-frame clones, not every one. The sample contains about 42,000 clones, roughly 89% of which appear only once. Material: blood, obtained before transplantation. These receptors were taken from a woman aged 35 to 69 who later had graft-versus-host disease after an allogeneic stem cell transplant.

The chain uses TRBV4-3 and TRBJ1-6; maybe TRBD1 (5 bases). Germline loops: CDR1 LGHNA, CDR2 YSLEER. The length of the CDR3 is 17 residues. V was trimmed by 0 bases and J by 9 bases, leaving 18 bases between them. The CDR3 reads CASSQEKIIRGSSPLHF. The CDR3 DNA reads TGCGCCAGCAGCCAAGAAAAGATAATTCGGGGGAGTTCACCCCTCCACTTT.

The chain joins TRBV4-1 to TRBJ1-1; possibly TRBD1 for D (5 bases). Germline lookup yields CDR1 MGHRA and CDR2 YSYEKL. The CDR3 runs to 16 residues. Trimming removed 1 base from V and 4 bases from J, with 16 bases in between. The CDR3: CASSQAGHNVGTEAFF. CDR3 nucleotides: TGCGCCAGCAGCCAAGCTGGACACAACGTAGGCACTGAAGCTTTCTTT.

The chain combines TRBV5-1 with TRBJ2-7; the match to TRBD1 covers 10 bases. This CDR3 comprises 13 residues. V shed 8 bases, J shed 2 bases, and the junction held 4 bases outside the gene matches. In germline, CDR1 is SGHRS, CDR2 YFSETQ. CDR3 in amino acids: CASRQGATYEQYF. CDR3 in DNA: TGCGCCAGTCGACAGGGGGCAACCTACGAGCAGTACTTC.

This chain joins TRBV6-6 and TRBJ1-5; TRBD1 might be the D (6 bases). Per germline, CDR1 MNHNY and CDR2 SVGAGI (reference sequence). CDR3 length equals 14 residues. V dropped 4 bases and J dropped 4 bases, with 11 bases sitting between them. The CDR3 sequence is CASSWTAGNQPQHF. Written as DNA, the CDR3 is TGTGCCAGCAGTTGGACAGCAGGTAATCAGCCCCAGCATTTT.

The chain has TRBV19 and TRBJ1-5; 8 bases agree with TRBD1. Germline assignment: CDR1 LNHDA and CDR2 SQIVND (reference sequence). CDR3 length equals 16 residues. V trimming: 1 base; J trimming: 2 bases; junction bases outside the gene matches: 4. The CDR3 coding sequence is TGTGCCAGTAGTATAGGGACAGGGTTGGGCAATCAGCCCCAGCATTTT. As protein: CASSIGTGLGNQPQHF.

The chain carries TRBV6-5 and TRBJ2-1, with D perhaps TRBD1 or TRBD2 (5 bases each). CDR1 MNHEY and CDR2 SVGAGI come from the germline V gene. V was clipped by 10 bases and J by 2 bases, with 15 bases between them. The CDR3 contains 14 residues. The CDR3 DNA reads TGTGCCACGCAAAAGGGACGAGCCTACAATGAGCAGTTCTTC. Protein product: CATQKGRAYNEQFF.

This clone was picked up one time. V is TRBV7-2 and J is TRBJ2-3; D is undetermined. The germline CDR1 and CDR2 sequences are SGHTA and FQGNSA. Trimming pared 5 bases from V and 1 base from J, leaving 13 bases between. This CDR3 contains 15 residues. The CDR3 loop reads CASSRTYSGTDTQYF. The CDR3 bases are TGTGCCAGCAGCCGGACGTACTCTGGCACAGATACGCAGTATTTT.

This CDR3 reads CASSSTASGLVDTQYF. Written as DNA, the CDR3 is TGTGCCAGCAGTTCGACGGCTAGCGGGCTAGTGGATACGCAGTATTTT. V usage is TRBV27 and J usage is TRBJ2-3, with TRBD2 matching over 8 bases. Germline V gene data show CDR1 as MNHEY and CDR2 as SMNVEV (reference sequence). Trimming removed 4 bases from V and 6 bases from J; junction bases left unmatched: 12. The CDR3 sequence is 16 residues long.

The V and J genes are TRBV4-3 and TRBJ1-2; 7 bases match TRBD1. The CDR3 length is 14 residues. The trim removed 5 bases at V and 8 bases at J, leaving 11 bases unmatched. Looked up from germline, CDR1 is LGHNA and CDR2 is YSLEER. The CDR3 DNA is TGCGCCAGCAGCTTAACAGACAGGGCGTGGGGCTACACCTTC. It specifies CASSLTDRAWGYTF.

This chain uses TRBV2 with TRBJ1-4; a weak D match, TRBD1 (6 bases). CDR1 is SNHLY and CDR2 is FYNNEI in the germline V gene. V lost 3 bases and J lost 7, with 15 bases in between. CDR3 length equals 15 residues. The CDR3 nucleotides read TGTGCCAGCAGTGAGAAGAATCAGGGGAGTGAAAAACTGTTTTTT. Translated, it gives CASSEKNQGSEKLFF.

The chain combines TRBV28 with TRBJ2-6, with 11 bases lining up with TRBD1. Germline CDR1 is MDHEN and CDR2 is SYDVKM. This CDR3 region has 15 residues. Unmatched junction bases numbered 4, after V lost 10 bases and J lost 2 bases. CDR3 loop: CATGQGATGANVLTF. The CDR3 DNA sequence: TGTGCCACAGGACAGGGGGCTACTGGGGCCAACGTCCTGACTTTC. The full variable domain, in which reference TRBV28 and TRBJ2-6 provide the parts outside the CDR3, is DVKVTQSSRYLVKRTGEKVFLECVQDMDHENMFWYRQDPGLGLRLIYFSYDVKMKEKGDIPEGYSVSREKKERFSLILESASTNQTSMYLCATGQGATGANVLTFGAGSRLTVL.

The V gene is TRBV3-1 (or the pseudogene TRBV3-2), the J gene TRBJ2-3; a possible D gene is TRBD2 (5 bases). There are 14 residues in the CDR3. CDR1 is LGHDT, CDR2 YNNKEL, per germline (reference sequence). Trimming removed 0 bases at V and 2 bases at J, with 6 bases between. The CDR3 sequence is CASSQDLATDTQYF. The CDR3 DNA reads as TGTGCCAGCAGCCAAGACCTAGCCACAGATACGCAGTATTTT.

CDR3 region: CASSSTQEGYGYTF. The CDR3 DNA follows: TGTGCCAGCAGCTCAACACAGGAGGGCTATGGCTACACCTTC. The V gene is TRBV7-9, the J gene TRBJ1-2; tentatively, D is TRBD1 (5 bases). The CDR3 totals 14 residues. V dropped 4 bases and J dropped 4 bases, with 13 bases sitting between them. Germline V gives CDR1 SEHNR, CDR2 FQNEAQ (reference sequence).

This clone has just one count. The rearrangement uses TRBV30 and TRBJ1-5; tentatively, D is TRBD1 (5 bases). V was pared by 1 base and J by 7 bases, with 11 bases between. The CDR3 has 13 amino acids. Looked up from germline, CDR1 is GTSNPN and CDR2 is SVGIG (reference sequence). This CDR3 is CAWSAGRDQPQHF. As DNA, the CDR3 is TGTGCCTGGAGTGCGGGGAGGGACCAGCCCCAGCATTTT.

J is TRBJ2-1 and V is TRBV7-9; weak D call: TRBD1 (5 bases). This CDR3 has 16 residues. V lost 2 bases to trimming and J lost 2 bases, with 13 bases between them. The germline CDR1 and CDR2 sequences are SEHNR and FQNEAQ (reference sequence). The CDR3 region is CASSLSQRGTYNEQFF. CDR3 coding DNA: TGTGCCAGCAGCTTAAGCCAAAGGGGTACCTACAATGAGCAGTTCTTC.